Listed below are T cell receptor beta chains from one sample, sequenced in a study of response to subunit inactivated influenza vaccine. One entry per CDR3 protein results from TCRdb running MiXCR on the RT-PCR reads. Of about 800,000 distinct CDR3 sequences listed, 21% are singletons. The material sequenced was PBMCs from blood, taken more than 4 days after vaccination. The receptor source for this set is a man aged 50 to 59 who received an inactivated influenza vaccine. CDR3s include the opening cysteine and the closing phenylalanine or tryptophan. D genes are given only for firm matches. Clone size is stated in some rows and not others, as once, few, many or a class when expanded.

size,J,V,D,DNA,CDR3
NA,TRBJ2-1,TRBV27,TRBD1,TGTGCCAGCAGTTCAGATGTTGAGACAGGGAACTCCTACAATGAGCAGTTCTTC,CASSSDVETGNSYNEQFF
once,TRBJ1-5,TRBV30,NA,TGTGCCTGGACAGAACGGTTCGATCAGCCCCAGCATTTT,CAWTERFDQPQHF
few,TRBJ2-7,TRBV18,TRBD1,TGTGCCAGCTCACCTTTGGGCCCGCGGATGGGACAGGGTTACGAGCAGTACTTC,CASSPLGPRMGQGYEQYF
NA,TRBJ2-7,TRBV18,NA,TGTGCCAGCTCACCGACCGGGACAAGTGAGCAGTACTTC,CASSPTGTSEQYF
NA,TRBJ2-7,TRBV11-2,NA,TGTGCCAGCAGCTTAGGAAGCGGCGGGAAGTCCTACGAGCAGTACTTC,CASSLGSGGKSYEQYF
few,TRBJ2-1,TRBV7-2,TRBD1,TGTGCCAGCAGCTTAGGACAGGGGTTTTGGTTTACTGAGCAGTTCTTC,CASSLGQGFWFTEQFF
few,TRBJ1-4,TRBV5-1,NA,TGCGCCAGCAGCTCCAGATTACTTTCCCCCGATGAAAAACTGTTTTTT,CASSSRLLSPDEKLFF
NA,TRBJ1-5,TRBV12-3/TRBV12-4,NA,TGTGCCAGCAGCTTTTACGGTTCCAATCAGCCCCAGCATTTT,CASSFYGSNQPQHF
NA,TRBJ1-1,TRBV29-1,NA,TGCAGCGTTGAAGTGGAGGGCTACACTGAAGCTTTCTTT,CSVEVEGYTEAFF
NA,TRBJ2-7,TRBV18,NA,TGTGCCAGCTCACGTTTAGTAAGGGATCACGAGCAGTACTTC,CASSRLVRDHEQYF
few,TRBJ1-2,TRBV12-3/TRBV12-4,TRBD1,TGTGCCAGCGGGCAACAGGGGCCTAGCTATGGCTACACCTTC,CASGQQGPSYGYTF
NA,TRBJ1-4,TRBV6-1,NA,TGTGCCAGCAGCCAGGCTGAAAAACTGTTTTTT,CASSQAEKLFF
many,TRBJ1-6,TRBV4-3,NA,TGCGCCAGCAGCCAAGATACAGGGAGGGATTCACCCCTCCACTTT,CASSQDTGRDSPLHF
few,TRBJ2-6,TRBV20-1,NA,TGCAGTGCTAGAAAGGCTGGGGCCAACGTCCTGACTTTC,CSARKAGANVLTF
few,TRBJ2-1,TRBV5-1,TRBD2,TGCGCCAGCAGCTTGGAAATGAGCGGGAGCTCCTACAATGAGCAGTTCTTC,CASSLEMSGSSYNEQFF
NA,TRBJ2-3,TRBV3-1,TRBD2,TGTGCCAGCAGTCCCGGGACTAGTCGCCCAGATACGCAGTATTTT,CASSPGTSRPDTQYF
few,TRBJ2-7,TRBV24-1,NA,TGTGCCACCAGTGAGACTGATTACGAGCAGTACTTC,CATSETDYEQYF
few,TRBJ2-1,TRBV10-2,NA,TGCGCCAGCAGTGAGTGGGGCAGAGTAAGGAATGAGCAGTTCTTC,CASSEWGRVRNEQFF
few,TRBJ1-5,TRBV25-1,TRBD1,TGTGCCAGCAGTGAGACAGGGGTCCAGCCCCAGCATTTT,CASSETGVQPQHF
NA,TRBJ2-3,TRBV4-3,NA,TGCGCCAGCAGCCAACGTCAGGCAGATACGCAGTATTTT,CASSQRQADTQYF
once,TRBJ2-7,TRBV6-2/TRBV6-3,NA,TGTGCCAGCAGACCCCCCTGGGGACGGAGTTCAGAGAACTCCTACGAGCAGTACTTC,CASRPPWGRSSENSYEQYF
NA,TRBJ2-1,TRBV28,TRBD2,TGTGCCAGCAACAAACCGGGACTAGCACTCGATGAGCAGTTCTTC,CASNKPGLALDEQFF
few,TRBJ1-2,TRBV7-2,NA,TGTGCCAGCAGCTCAAACTTGGTCGGACAGAACTATGGCTACACCTTC,CASSSNLVGQNYGYTF
NA,TRBJ1-3,TRBV10-3,NA,TGTGCCATCAATGGGGATCCGAGCTCTGGAAACACCATATATTTT,CAINGDPSSGNTIYF
NA,TRBJ1-6,TRBV19,TRBD1,TGTGCCAGTAGTGTTCCGGGACAGAACATCAATTCACCCCTCCACTTT,CASSVPGQNINSPLHF
NA,TRBJ2-7,TRBV7-2,NA,TGTGCCAGCAGCTTAGGTGCAGGGGCCTGGGAGCAGTACTTC,CASSLGAGAWEQYF
few,TRBJ2-2,TRBV6-1,NA,TGTGCCAGCACCCCCGGTTTGGTGAACACCGGGGAGCTGTTTTTT,CASTPGLVNTGELFF
few,TRBJ2-1,TRBV11-2,NA,TGTGCCAGCAGCTTAAGGGAGACTGAGCAGTTCTTC,CASSLRETEQFF
once,TRBJ2-3,TRBV10-1,TRBD1,TGCGCCAGCAGTGACTGGGACAGACAAAATCGGGATACGCAGTATTTT,CASSDWDRQNRDTQYF
NA,TRBJ2-5,TRBV4-1,TRBD2,TGCGCCAGCAGGCAGGGACGTGGCGGGAGGTTGGAGACCCAGTACTTC,CASRQGRGGRLETQYF
many,TRBJ2-3,TRBV7-2,NA,TGTGCCAGCTCAGGGGCAGATACGCAGTATTTT,CASSGADTQYF